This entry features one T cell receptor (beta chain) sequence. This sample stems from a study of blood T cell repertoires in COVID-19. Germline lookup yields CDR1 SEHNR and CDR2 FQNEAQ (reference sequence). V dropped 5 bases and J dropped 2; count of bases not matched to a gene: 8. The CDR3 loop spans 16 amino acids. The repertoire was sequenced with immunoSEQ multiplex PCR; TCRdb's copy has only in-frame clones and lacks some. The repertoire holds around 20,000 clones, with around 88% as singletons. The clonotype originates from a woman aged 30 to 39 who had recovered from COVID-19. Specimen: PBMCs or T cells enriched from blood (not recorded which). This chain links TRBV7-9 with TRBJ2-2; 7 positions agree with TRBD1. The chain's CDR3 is CASSRAGTENTGELFF. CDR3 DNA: TGTGCCAGCAGCCGCGCCGGGACAGAAAACACCGGGGAGCTGTTTTTT.